The 11 T cell receptor beta chains listed next were all sequenced from one sample in a study of blood T cells in healthy people across ages. A sample-barcoded 5' primer and a J-beta primer mix were used in a second PCR of roughly 7 to 11 cycles. Using its own MiXCR run on the 5' RACE reads, TCRdb lists one record per CDR3 protein. The table has approximately 900,000 distinct CDR3 sequences, 29% seen once. The data were also submitted as part of a second study, on T cells of mothers and their children.

Sequences were obtained from blood. The receptors shown here come from a middle-aged woman in good health.

To note about this clonotype: The germline gene is not matched at one end of the junction; a read error may be the cause. The rearrangement links TRBV12-3 or TRBV12-4 to TRBJ2-5; no firm D call. There are 14 residues in the CDR3. CDR3 region: CASSLVAIQETRYF. Here the CDR3 DNA reads TGTGCCAGCAGTCTCGTGGCGATCCAAGAGACCCGGTACTTC.

The chain has TRBV7-3 and TRBJ1-1, with D uncertain. Germline-derived CDR1 and CDR2 are SGHTA and FQGTGA. The CDR3 extends over 13 amino acids. V shed 5 bases and J shed 6 bases, with 13 bases lying between them. The CDR3 sequence is CASSITVNSEAFF. The CDR3, as DNA: TGTGCCAGCAGCATCACAGTTAACTCTGAAGCTTTCTTT.

A remark on this clonotype: This clone may be a read error of a much larger clone one base away. The chain uses TRBV14 and TRBJ1-2; D gene uncertain. In germline, CDR1 is SGHDN, CDR2 FVKESK. The CDR3 is 15 residues long. The CDR3 bases are TGTGCCGGCAGCCAAGAGGGCTTCGGGAACTATGGCTACACCTTC. Protein product: CAGSQEGFGNYGYTF.

This clonotype was counted at least ten times. For the CDR3, the DNA is TGTGCCAGCAGCTTAGGGACTCTCACATCGCAGTACTTC. Translating it yields CASSLGTLTSQYF. The chain couples TRBV7-2 to TRBJ2-7; D may be TRBD2 (5 bases). V was clipped by 1 base and J by 9 bases, with 13 bases between them. Germline V CDR1 and CDR2: SGHTA, FQGNSA. The CDR3 is 13 residues long.

The rearrangement joins TRBV11-2 to TRBJ2-3; the D is unclear. This CDR3 region has 17 residues. V lost 5 bases and J lost 0, with 18 bases in between. Per germline, CDR1 SGHAT and CDR2 FQNNGV. This CDR3 reads CASSLWYEAHSTDTQYF. CDR3 nucleotide sequence: TGTGCCAGCAGCCTGTGGTATGAAGCGCACAGCACAGATACGCAGTATTTT.

A few counts support this clonotype. A single base separates this from a much larger clone, so it may be a read error. This chain uses TRBV15 with TRBJ2-5, with D perhaps matching TRBD2 (5 bases). The CDR3 has 15 amino acids. Germline-derived CDR1 and CDR2 are LNHNV and YYDKDF (reference sequence). This CDR3 reads CATGRDQGSKETQYF. In nucleotides, the CDR3 is TGTGCCACCGGCAGAGATCAAGGGAGCAAGGAGACCCAGTACTTC.

This clonotype was seen ten or more times. The chain combines TRBV5-1 with TRBJ2-6; no firm D call. The V and J ends lost 4 bases and 0 bases respectively, with 14 bases between them. Germline-derived CDR1 and CDR2 are SGHRS and YFSETQ. The CDR3 consists of 17 residues. The CDR3 DNA follows: TGCGCCAGCAGCCCCCCACTGGCGAGCTCTGGGGCCAACGTCCTGACTTTC. As protein: CASSPPLASSGANVLTF.

A remark on this clonotype: This may arise from a read error, as a much more abundant clone is one base away. This sequence joins TRBV9 and TRBJ2-5, with a possible D match to TRBD2 (6 bases). This CDR3 is 14 amino acids long. CDR1 is SGDLS, CDR2 YYNGEE, per germline. Trimming stripped 3 bases from V and 9 bases from J, with 18 bases between. The CDR3 nucleotides read TGTGCCAGCAGCGGAGGAGGAGGGACCTCTTCCCAGTACTTC. Protein sequence: CASSGGGGTSSQYF.

With respect to this clonotype: Given a much more abundant clone one base away, this may be a read error. The chain joins TRBV20-1 to TRBJ2-4; TRBD2 aligns across 9 bases. CDR3 length equals 15 residues. Per germline, CDR1 DFQATT and CDR2 SNEGSKA (reference sequence). V trimming: 4 bases; J trimming: 13 bases; junction bases outside the gene matches: 17. The CDR3 DNA is TGCAGTGCTAAGGGTCAGCGGGGGGTCTACAATGAGCAGTACTTC. It encodes CSAKGQRGVYNEQYF.

Points on this clonotype: At one of its ends the junction is not consistent with the germline gene, which may arise from a read error. This chain joins TRBV7-3 and TRBJ2-5, with D tentatively TRBD1 or TRBD2 (6 bases each). Germline V CDR1 and CDR2: SGHTA, FQGTGA. This CDR3 is built from 15 residues. This CDR3 is CAGSLRGAPLETQYF. The CDR3 DNA is TGTGCCGGCAGCTTAAGGGGGGCGCCGTTGGAGACCCAGTACTTC. The variable domain in full, with the rest retrieved from reference TRBV7-3 and TRBJ2-5, is GAGVSQTPSNKVTEKGKYVELRCDPISGHTALYWYRQSLGQGPEFLIYFQGTGAADDSGLPNDRFFAVRPEGSVSTLKIQRTERGDSAVYLCAGSLRGAPLETQYFGPGTRLLVL.

V usage is TRBV7-2 and J usage is TRBJ1-2, with D perhaps TRBD1 (5 bases). CDR3 length: 15 residues. V dropped 7 bases and J dropped 0 bases, with 15 bases sitting between them. In germline, CDR1 is SGHTA, CDR2 FQGNSA. CDR3 loop: CASTLRQRANYGYTF. CDR3 coding DNA: TGTGCCAGCACCCTACGACAGAGAGCTAACTATGGCTACACCTTC.